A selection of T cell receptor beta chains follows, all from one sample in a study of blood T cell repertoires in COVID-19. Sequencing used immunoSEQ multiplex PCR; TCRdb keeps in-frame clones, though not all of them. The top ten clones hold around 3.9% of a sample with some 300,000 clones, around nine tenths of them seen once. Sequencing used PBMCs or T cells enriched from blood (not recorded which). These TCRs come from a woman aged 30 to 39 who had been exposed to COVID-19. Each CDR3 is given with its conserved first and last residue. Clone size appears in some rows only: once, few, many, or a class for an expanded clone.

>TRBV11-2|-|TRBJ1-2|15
CASSLGAGEVYGYTF
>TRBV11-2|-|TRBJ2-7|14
CASSLAGGSYEQYF
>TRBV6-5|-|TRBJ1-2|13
CASTWGRGGGYTF
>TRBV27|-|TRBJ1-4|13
CASSFQTGEKLFF
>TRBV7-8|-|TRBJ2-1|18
CASSLDVGPNTFGNEQFF
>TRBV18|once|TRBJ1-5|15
CASSPRGSENQPQHF
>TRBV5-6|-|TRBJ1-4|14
CASSLGDAAGGLFF
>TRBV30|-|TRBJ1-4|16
CAWSGRGQSGHEKLFF
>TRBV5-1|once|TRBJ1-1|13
CASNEDSYTEAFF
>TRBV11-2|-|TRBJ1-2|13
CASSLPGVRGYTF
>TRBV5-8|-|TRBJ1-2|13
CASSLNRLYGYTF
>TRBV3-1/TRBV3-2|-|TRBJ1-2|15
CASSQVRGFHYGYTF
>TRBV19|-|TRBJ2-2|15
CASNRWGESTGELFF
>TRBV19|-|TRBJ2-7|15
CASRLQRPFSYEQYF
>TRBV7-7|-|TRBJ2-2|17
CASSPSSGGIYTGELFF
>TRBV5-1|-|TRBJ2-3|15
CASSLVITGEDTQYF
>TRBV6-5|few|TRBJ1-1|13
CASSSRMNTEAFF
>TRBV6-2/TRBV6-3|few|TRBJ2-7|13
CASSKGGAYEQYF
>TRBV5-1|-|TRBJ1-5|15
CASSLTGEWNQPQHF
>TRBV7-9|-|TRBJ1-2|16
CASSPTGGGGNYGYTF
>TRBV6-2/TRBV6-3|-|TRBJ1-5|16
CASSPFPGQGNQPQHF
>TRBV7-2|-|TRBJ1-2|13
CASTPDRAYGYTF